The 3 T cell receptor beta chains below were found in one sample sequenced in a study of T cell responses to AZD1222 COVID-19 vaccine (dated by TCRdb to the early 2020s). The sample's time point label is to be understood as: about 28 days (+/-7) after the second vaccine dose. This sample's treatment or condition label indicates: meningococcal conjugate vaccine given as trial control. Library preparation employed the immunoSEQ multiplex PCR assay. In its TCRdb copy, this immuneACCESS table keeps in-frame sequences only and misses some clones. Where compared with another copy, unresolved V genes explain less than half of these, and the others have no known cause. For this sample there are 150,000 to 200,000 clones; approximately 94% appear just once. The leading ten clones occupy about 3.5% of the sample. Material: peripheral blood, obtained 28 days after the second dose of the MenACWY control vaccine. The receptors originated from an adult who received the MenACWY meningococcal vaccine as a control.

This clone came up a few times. The chain's CDR3 is CASSVLFLAGADETQYF. The CDR3 nucleotides read TGTGCCAGCAGTGTTCTTTTCTTAGCAGGGGCGGATGAGACCCAGTACTTC. The chain recombines TRBV6-1 with TRBJ2-5; TRBD1 might be the D (6 bases). CDR3 length: 17 residues. Germline V gene data show CDR1 as MNHNS and CDR2 as SASEGT. Trimming cost V 4 bases and J 5 bases, with 23 bases left between them.

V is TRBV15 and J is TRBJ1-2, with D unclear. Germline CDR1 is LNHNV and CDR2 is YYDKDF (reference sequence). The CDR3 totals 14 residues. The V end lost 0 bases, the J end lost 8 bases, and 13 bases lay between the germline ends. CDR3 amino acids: CATSRDIRVGGYTF. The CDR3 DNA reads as TGTGCCACCAGCAGAGATATAAGGGTGGGCGGCTACACCTTC.

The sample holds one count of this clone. The DNA for the CDR3 is TGTGCCAGCAGCCAAGATCCCGGACAAGGCGTTCAGTACTTC. Residues: CASSQDPGQGVQYF. The chain couples TRBV3-1 (or the pseudogene TRBV3-2) to TRBJ2-4; perhaps TRBD1 as D (5 bases). The germline V and J ends were trimmed by 0 bases and 11 bases, with 14 bases remaining between them. This CDR3 has 14 residues. CDR1 is LGHDT, CDR2 YNNKEL, per germline (reference sequence).